These 14 T cell receptor beta chains were all obtained from the same sample, sequenced in a study of early T cells in non-severe SARS-CoV-2 infection. MiXCR was run by TCRdb on the 5' RACE reads, yielding one entry per CDR3 protein. This table has about 30,000 distinct CDR3 sequences, less than 6.5% appearing once. Source material: whole blood. These TCRs come from an adult who was a healthcare worker with PCR-confirmed SARS-CoV-2 infection or an uninfected control (not recorded which).

This clonotype was seen ten or more times. The J gene is TRBJ2-5, the V gene TRBV20-1; 13 nucleotides align to TRBD2. The germline V gene encodes CDR1 DFQATT and CDR2 SNEGSKA (reference sequence). The CDR3 is 15 residues long. The V segment lost 5 bases and the J segment 2 bases; nucleotides outside the gene matches: 5. In DNA form, the CDR3 reads TGCAGTGCTCCTGGACTAGCGGGAGTACAAGAGACCCAGTACTTC. This gives the protein CSAPGLAGVQETQYF.

The V and J genes are TRBV29-1 and TRBJ1-2, with a tentative D call TRBD1 (5 bases). V lost 7 bases and J lost 2, with 11 bases in between. The germline V gene has CDR1 SQVTM and CDR2 ANQGSEA. The CDR3 sequence is 12 residues long. In DNA, the CDR3 is TGCAGCGCCCTGTGGGGGAACTATGGCTACACCTTC. Translation gives CSALWGNYGYTF.

The chain uses TRBV7-9 and TRBJ2-1; either TRBD1 or TRBD2 may fit D (5 bases each). The CDR3 covers 14 residues. The ends were cut back, 2 bases at V and 8 bases at J, with 13 bases in the middle. Germline CDR1 SEHNR, CDR2 FQNEAQ (reference sequence). The CDR3 loop is CASSLRGDGYEQFF. The CDR3 nucleotides are TGTGCCAGCAGCTTACGAGGGGATGGCTATGAGCAGTTCTTC.

This clonotype was counted many times. V gene TRBV29-1 combines with J gene TRBJ1-1; D remains unclear. V was trimmed by 2 bases and J by 1 base, leaving 14 bases between them. The CDR3 extends over 15 amino acids. Germline V lookup: CDR1 SQVTM, CDR2 ANQGSEA. Here the CDR3 DNA reads TGCAGCGTTGAATTCCGCGGCAGGAGGAACACTGAAGCTTTCTTT. Protein product: CSVEFRGRRNTEAFF.

This clonotype was seen a few times. The genes are TRBV9 and TRBJ2-1; D is unresolved. This CDR3 comprises 11 residues. CDR1 is SGDLS and CDR2 is YYNGEE in the germline V gene. V was trimmed by 0 bases and J by 9 bases, leaving 4 bases between them. CDR3 loop: CASSVGPEQFF. CDR3 bases: TGTGCCAGCAGCGTAGGACCTGAGCAGTTCTTC.

At least ten counts were recorded for this clonotype. V is TRBV7-2 and J is TRBJ2-7; possible D gene TRBD2, 5 bases. Trimming removed 2 bases at V and 5 bases at J, with 13 bases between. Per the germline V gene, CDR1 is SGHTA and CDR2 is FQGNSA. The CDR3 is 14 amino acids. CDR3 coding DNA: TGTGCCAGCAGCTTATCGTTCTCGGGGAACGAGCAGTACTTC. Translated, it gives CASSLSFSGNEQYF.

This clonotype showed up many times. Here the CDR3 DNA reads TGCGCCAGCAGCTTAACAGGGATAGACACTGAAGCTTTCTTT. Protein product: CASSLTGIDTEAFF. The chain is built from TRBV5-1 and TRBJ1-1; maybe TRBD1 (6 bases). V was cut by 2 bases and J by 3 bases, with 11 bases left in between. This CDR3 comprises 14 residues. Germline V gene sequence: CDR1 SGHRS, CDR2 YFSETQ.

This clonotype has just a few counts. This sequence joins TRBV21-1 and TRBJ1-4; TRBD1, the table's D call, lacks a check against the DNA. TRBV21-1 has pseudogene status. The CDR3 length is 15 residues. CDR3 DNA sequence: TGTGCCAGCAGAGTCACAGGGGCAACTAATGAAAAACTGTTTTTT. Protein product: CASRVTGATNEKLFF.

The chain links TRBV7-2 to TRBJ2-1; D is undetermined. The CDR3 sequence is 14 residues long. Germline lookup yields CDR1 SGHTA and CDR2 FQGNSA. V lost 2 bases, J lost 9 bases, and 14 bases lay in between. The CDR3 coding sequence is TGTGCCAGCAGCTTAACGAGTTCTTCGATTGAGCAGTTCTTC. It specifies CASSLTSSSIEQFF.

The CDR3 bases are TGTGCCAGCACCCGACAAGCTAGCGGGAGTGGCTACGAGCAGTACTTC. It yields the protein CASTRQASGSGYEQYF. V usage is TRBV7-9 and J usage is TRBJ2-7; 10 bases agree with TRBD2. With 7 bases clipped from V and 3 bases from J, the junction kept 12 bases outside the gene matches. CDR1 and CDR2 (germline): SEHNR, FQNEAQ (reference sequence). This CDR3 comprises 16 residues. The full variable domain, with the rest looked up from reference TRBV7-9 and TRBJ2-7, is DTGVSQNPRHKITKRGQNVTFRCDPISEHNRLYWYRQTLGQGPEFLTYFQNEAQLEKSRLLSDRFSAERPKGSFSTLEIQRTEQGDSAMYLCASTRQASGSGYEQYFGPGTRLTVT.

This chain connects TRBV4-3 to TRBJ2-3, with no clear D. CDR3 length: 15 amino acids. Germline CDR1 LGHNA, CDR2 YSLEER. V lost 0 bases and J lost 1, with 8 bases in between. The CDR3 nucleotides read TGCGCCAGCAGCCAAGAAAGGGCTGGCACAGATACGCAGTATTTT. This encodes CASSQERAGTDTQYF.

This clonotype was recorded many times. The chain uses TRBV12-3 or TRBV12-4 and TRBJ2-7; 9 nucleotides agree with TRBD2. Trimming at V came to 6 bases and at J to 7 bases, leaving 22 bases not matched to a gene. This CDR3 contains 18 residues. In DNA, the CDR3 is TGTGCCAGCAGCCCGCCCCGAAGACTAGCGGCCCGGGCCAATGAGCAGTACTTC. Its translation is CASSPPRRLAARANEQYF.

In regard to this clonotype: A much larger clone lies one base from this, so it may be a read error. The rearrangement links TRBV7-9 to TRBJ2-7, with 9 positions matching TRBD1. Trimming removed 3 bases from V and 9 bases from J; junction bases left unmatched: 12. The CDR3 covers 15 residues. Germline V gene lookup returns CDR1 SEHNR and CDR2 FQNEAQ (reference sequence). The CDR3 loop is CASSFSGTGRHGQYF. DNA for the CDR3: TGTGCCAGCAGCTTCTCCGGGACAGGGCGCCACGGGCAGTACTTC.

This clonotype was counted ten times or more. The chain couples TRBV7-9 to TRBJ2-7; maybe TRBD1 (5 bases). There are 17 residues in the CDR3. Germline CDR1 reads SEHNR; CDR2 reads FQNEAQ (reference sequence). V lost 4 bases to trimming and J lost 2 bases, with 21 bases between them. CDR3 protein: CASSSTELRATAYEQYF. For the CDR3, the DNA is TGTGCCAGCAGCTCGACAGAACTAAGGGCAACCGCCTACGAGCAGTACTTC.